Listed below are T cell receptor beta chains from one sample, sequenced in a study of T cell responses to AZD1222 COVID-19 vaccine. TCRdb's copy holds only in-frame clones and misses some; the assay was immunoSEQ multiplex PCR. The sample holds 200,000 to 250,000 clones, approximately 94% seen once. This specimen consisted of peripheral blood, obtained 28 days after the second dose of the MenACWY control vaccine. The receptor set was obtained from an adult who received the MenACWY meningococcal vaccine as a control. Both conserved end residues are trimmed from each CDR3. Fields, in order: V gene, CDR3 length, J gene, CDR3 protein.

TRBV23-1,13,TRBJ2-7,ASSRAGGLLRPQY
TRBV6-1,12,TRBJ2-2,ASSEGRLSGELF
TRBV24-1,11,TRBJ2-1,ATSEQRGPEQF
TRBV28,12,TRBJ1-5,ASKDRGNNQPQH
TRBV12-3/TRBV12-4,11,TRBJ2-5,ASRTGRQETQY
TRBV28,13,TRBJ1-2,ASSLTGTGPYGYT
TRBV10-3,12,TRBJ2-3,AINDRVSTDTQY
TRBV7-2,16,TRBJ2-5,ASSLELAGVGYQETQY
TRBV21-1,11,TRBJ1-3,ASSTGSGNTIY
TRBV4-3,15,TRBJ1-5,ASSQRWRVDGNQPQH
TRBV24-1,13,TRBJ2-4,ATYTGQLAKNIQY
TRBV28,16,TRBJ2-1,ASSPPGLAGGSYNEQF
TRBV5-4,11,TRBJ2-5,ASSYGRQETQY
TRBV30,9,TRBJ1-3,AWDSGNTIY
TRBV19,14,TRBJ2-1,ASSIGTSGGLNEQF
TRBV18,13,TRBJ2-7,ASSPPLAGGYEQY
TRBV5-1,12,TRBJ1-1,ASSKPQDYTEAF
TRBV10-3,10,TRBJ1-1,AISDGGTEAF
TRBV23-1,14,TRBJ1-3,ASTPDGTSSGNTIY
TRBV2,12,TRBJ1-4,ASTAGRGNEKLF
TRBV18,13,TRBJ2-1,ASSPQLVEDNEQF
TRBV5-1,11,TRBJ1-2,ASSLGGRRGYT
TRBV11-1,13,TRBJ2-7,ASSAPRGPTYEQY
TRBV4-2,13,TRBJ2-1,ASSRLAGTYNEQF
TRBV7-3,13,TRBJ2-1,ASSIVAGAYNEQF
TRBV4-2,10,TRBJ1-2,ASSGGYMGYT
TRBV12-3/TRBV12-4,10,TRBJ1-1,ASSLGRREAF
TRBV2,14,TRBJ2-7,ASSAAWDRGSYEQY
TRBV28,9,TRBJ2-7,ASGEAYEQY
TRBV6-4,12,TRBJ2-3,ASSPGPLTDTQY
TRBV6-4,14,TRBJ2-1,ASSDSRQGPINEQF
TRBV28,12,TRBJ2-5,ASSFGPVRETQY
TRBV9,14,TRBJ1-3,ASSVEPGHPGNTIY
TRBV4-1,11,TRBJ2-1,ASSHSSANEQF
TRBV28,11,TRBJ1-3,ASSWLTGNTIY
TRBV11-2,16,TRBJ2-7,ASRRQGGGLAAAYEQY
TRBV30,11,TRBJ1-2,AWSGGYNYGYT
TRBV9,13,TRBJ2-1,ASSVKVDSYNEQF
TRBV6-5,11,TRBJ1-2,ASSQSGGYGYT
TRBV7-9,13,TRBJ1-2,ASSAQQVPIYGYT
TRBV5-1,12,TRBJ1-1,ASSRVQGAFEAF
TRBV4-1,13,TRBJ1-2,ASSQDLEVNYGYT
TRBV30,12,TRBJ2-1,AWSVGGVRGYRF
TRBV6-4,12,TRBJ2-3,ASSIMADTDTQY
TRBV6-1,11,TRBJ2-7,ASSEGWVGEQY
TRBV7-2,12,TRBJ2-5,ASSPTAGKETQY
TRBV7-9,14,TRBJ1-2,ASSSDRGSGAYGYT
TRBV3-1/TRBV3-2,15,TRBJ2-1,ASSQDTGTISYNEQF
TRBV9,15,TRBJ1-3,ASSVAPRAAGGNTIY
TRBV19,12,TRBJ2-7,ASSIGTGGYEQY
TRBV5-1,13,TRBJ2-7,ASSSGTLSSYEQY
TRBV29-1,9,TRBJ1-2,SVRVLYGYT
TRBV19,12,TRBJ1-1,ATYRGGAGTEAF
TRBV7-2,12,TRBJ1-4,AGSPTAINEKLF
TRBV19,14,TRBJ1-3,ASRMRGPGGRNTIY
TRBV12-3/TRBV12-4,10,TRBJ2-5,ASTDSQETQY
TRBV29-1,10,TRBJ1-1,SARRGDTEAF
TRBV10-3,13,TRBJ1-2,AISPTSGGRDGYT
TRBV7-8,15,TRBJ1-3,ASSIPGSGLSGNTIY